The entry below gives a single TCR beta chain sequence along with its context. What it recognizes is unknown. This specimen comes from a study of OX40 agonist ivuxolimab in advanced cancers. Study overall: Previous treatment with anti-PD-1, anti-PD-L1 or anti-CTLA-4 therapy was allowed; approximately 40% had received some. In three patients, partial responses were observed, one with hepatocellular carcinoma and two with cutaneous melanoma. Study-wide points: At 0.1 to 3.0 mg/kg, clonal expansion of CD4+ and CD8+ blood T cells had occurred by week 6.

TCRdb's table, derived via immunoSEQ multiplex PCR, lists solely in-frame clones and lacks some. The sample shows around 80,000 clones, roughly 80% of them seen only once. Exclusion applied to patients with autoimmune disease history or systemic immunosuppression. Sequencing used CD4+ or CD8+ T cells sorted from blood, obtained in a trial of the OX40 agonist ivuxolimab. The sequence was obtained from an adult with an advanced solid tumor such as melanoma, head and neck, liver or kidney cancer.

For the CDR3, the DNA is TGTGCCAGCAGTCTTAACTTTGGGGTTGGAGAAAAACTGTTTTTT. Translating gives CASSLNFGVGEKLFF. The rearrangement links TRBV27 to TRBJ1-4; D is unclear. V lost 5 bases and J 8 bases, leaving 18 bases between the germline ends. CDR3 length: 15 amino acids. Germline lookup yields CDR1 MNHEY and CDR2 SMNVEV (reference sequence).